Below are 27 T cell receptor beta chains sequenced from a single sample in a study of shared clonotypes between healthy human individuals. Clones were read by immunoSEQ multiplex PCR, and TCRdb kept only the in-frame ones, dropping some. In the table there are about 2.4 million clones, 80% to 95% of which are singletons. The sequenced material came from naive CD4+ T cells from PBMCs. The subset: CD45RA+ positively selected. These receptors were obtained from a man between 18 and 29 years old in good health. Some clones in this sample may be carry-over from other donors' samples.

In DNA, the CDR3 is TGTGCCAGCAGCTTGGATAGCGGGAGGGAGACCCAGTACTTC. Translating it yields CASSLDSGRETQYF. The rearrangement links TRBV5-4 to TRBJ2-5; 10 nucleotides match TRBD2. V lost 0 bases, J lost 5 bases, and 1 base stayed unmatched. Per the germline V gene, CDR1 is SGHNT and CDR2 is YYREEE (reference sequence). This CDR3 region has 14 residues.

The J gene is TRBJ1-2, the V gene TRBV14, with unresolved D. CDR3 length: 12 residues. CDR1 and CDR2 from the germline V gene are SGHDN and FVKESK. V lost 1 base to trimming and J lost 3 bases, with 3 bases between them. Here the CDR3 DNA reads TGTGCCAGCAGCCAAGGTCACTATGGCTACACCTTC. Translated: CASSQGHYGYTF.

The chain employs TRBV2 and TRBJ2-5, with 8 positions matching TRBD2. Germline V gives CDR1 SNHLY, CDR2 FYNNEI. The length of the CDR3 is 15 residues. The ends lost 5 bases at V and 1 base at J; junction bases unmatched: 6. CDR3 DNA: TGTGCCAGCAGTCAGTCCACTAGCGGCCAAGAGACCCAGTACTTC. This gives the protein CASSQSTSGQETQYF.

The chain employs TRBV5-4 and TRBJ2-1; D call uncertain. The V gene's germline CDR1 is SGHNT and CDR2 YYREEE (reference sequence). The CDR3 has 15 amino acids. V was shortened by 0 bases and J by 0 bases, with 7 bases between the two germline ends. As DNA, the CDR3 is TGTGCCAGCAGCTTGGATCAGATCTCCTACAATGAGCAGTTCTTC. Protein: CASSLDQISYNEQFF.

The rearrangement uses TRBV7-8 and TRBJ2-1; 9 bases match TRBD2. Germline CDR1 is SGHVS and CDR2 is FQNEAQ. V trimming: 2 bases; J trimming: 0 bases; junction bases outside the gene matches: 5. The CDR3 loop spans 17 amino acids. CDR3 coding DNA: TGTGCCAGCAGCTTACGGTCGGGACTAGCCTCCTACAATGAGCAGTTCTTC. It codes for CASSLRSGLASYNEQFF.

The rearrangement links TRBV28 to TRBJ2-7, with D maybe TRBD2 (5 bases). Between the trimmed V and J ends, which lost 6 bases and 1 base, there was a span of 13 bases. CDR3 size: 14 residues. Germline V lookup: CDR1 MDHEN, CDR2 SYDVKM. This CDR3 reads CASSRGFGSYEQYF. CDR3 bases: TGTGCCAGCAGCCGGGGTTTCGGATCCTACGAGCAGTACTTC.

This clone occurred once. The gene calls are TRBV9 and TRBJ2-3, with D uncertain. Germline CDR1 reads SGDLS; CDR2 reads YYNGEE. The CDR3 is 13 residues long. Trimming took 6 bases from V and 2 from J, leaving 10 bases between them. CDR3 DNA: TGTGCCAGCAAGGGCGGTTACACAGATACGCAGTATTTT. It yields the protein CASKGGYTDTQYF.

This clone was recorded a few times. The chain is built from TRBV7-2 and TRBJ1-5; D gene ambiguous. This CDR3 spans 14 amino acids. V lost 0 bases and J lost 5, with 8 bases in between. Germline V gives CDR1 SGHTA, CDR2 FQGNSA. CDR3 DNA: TGTGCCAGCAGCTTAGCTTCGGGGTATCAGCCCCAGCATTTT. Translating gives CASSLASGYQPQHF.

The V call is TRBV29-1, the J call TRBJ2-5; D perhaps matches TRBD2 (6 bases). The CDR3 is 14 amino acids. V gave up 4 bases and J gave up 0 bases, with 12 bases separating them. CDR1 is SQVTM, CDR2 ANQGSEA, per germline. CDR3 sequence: CSVVGGPYQETQYF. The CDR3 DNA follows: TGCAGCGTTGTGGGGGGACCGTACCAAGAGACCCAGTACTTC.

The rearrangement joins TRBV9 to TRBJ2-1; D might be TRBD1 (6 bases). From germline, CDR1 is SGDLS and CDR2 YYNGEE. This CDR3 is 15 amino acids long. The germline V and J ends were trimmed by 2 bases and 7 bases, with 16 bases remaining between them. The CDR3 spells CASSVRDTPNNEQFF. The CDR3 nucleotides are TGTGCCAGCAGCGTGAGGGACACTCCTAATAATGAGCAGTTCTTC.

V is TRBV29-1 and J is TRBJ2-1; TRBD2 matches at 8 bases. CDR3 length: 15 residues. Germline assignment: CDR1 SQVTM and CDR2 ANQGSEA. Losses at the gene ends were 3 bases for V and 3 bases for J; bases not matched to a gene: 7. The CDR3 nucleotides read TGCAGCGTTGAGAGGCGGCTAGCGGGCTACAATGAGCAGTTCTTC. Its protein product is CSVERRLAGYNEQFF.

In DNA form, the CDR3 reads TGTGCCAGCAGTACTACAGGGTCCCCCTATGGCTACACCTTC. It translates to CASSTTGSPYGYTF. The rearrangement joins TRBV2 to TRBJ1-2; tentatively, D is TRBD1 (6 bases). V lost 5 bases and J 4 bases, leaving 14 bases between the germline ends. CDR1 SNHLY and CDR2 FYNNEI come from the germline V gene. This CDR3 region has 14 residues.

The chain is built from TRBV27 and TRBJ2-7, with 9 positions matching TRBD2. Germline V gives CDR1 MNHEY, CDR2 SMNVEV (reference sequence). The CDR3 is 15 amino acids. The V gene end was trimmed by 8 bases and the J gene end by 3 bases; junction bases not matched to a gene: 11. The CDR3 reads CASLPIAGVIYEQYF. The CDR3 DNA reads TGTGCCAGCCTACCCATAGCGGGAGTAATCTACGAGCAGTACTTC.

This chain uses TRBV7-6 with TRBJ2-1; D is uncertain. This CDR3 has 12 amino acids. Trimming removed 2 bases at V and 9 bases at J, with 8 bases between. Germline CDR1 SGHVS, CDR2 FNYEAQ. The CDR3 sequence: CASSLTVAEQFF. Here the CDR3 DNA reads TGTGCCAGCAGCTTAACGGTGGCTGAGCAGTTCTTC. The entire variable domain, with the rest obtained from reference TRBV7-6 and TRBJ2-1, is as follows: GAGVSQSPRYKVTKRGQDVALRCDPISGHVSLYWYRQALGQGPEFLTYFNYEAQQDKSGLPNDRFSAERPEGSISTLTIQRTEQRDSAMYRCASSLTVAEQFFGPGTRLTVL.

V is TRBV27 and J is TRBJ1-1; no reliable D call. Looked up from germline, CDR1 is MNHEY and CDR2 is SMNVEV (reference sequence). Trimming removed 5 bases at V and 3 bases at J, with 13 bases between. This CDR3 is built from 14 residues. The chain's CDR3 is CASSPTPVDTEAFF. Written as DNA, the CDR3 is TGTGCCAGCAGTCCCACCCCGGTGGACACTGAAGCTTTCTTT.

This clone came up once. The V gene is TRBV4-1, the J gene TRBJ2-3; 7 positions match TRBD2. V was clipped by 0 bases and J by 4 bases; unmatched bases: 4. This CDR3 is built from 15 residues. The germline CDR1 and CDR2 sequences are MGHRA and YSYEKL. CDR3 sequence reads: CASSQEGGAADTQYF. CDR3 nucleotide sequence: TGCGCCAGCAGCCAAGAGGGAGGGGCTGCAGATACGCAGTATTTT.

The CDR3 nucleotides are TGTGCCAGCAGTTTTGGGTCTGATAATGAAAAACTGTTTTTT. It yields the protein CASSFGSDNEKLFF. The chain joins TRBV6-6 to TRBJ1-4; unclear D gene. V shed 4 bases and J shed 4 bases, with 10 bases lying between them. Germline CDR1 reads MNHNY; CDR2 reads SVGAGI (reference sequence). This CDR3 has 14 residues.

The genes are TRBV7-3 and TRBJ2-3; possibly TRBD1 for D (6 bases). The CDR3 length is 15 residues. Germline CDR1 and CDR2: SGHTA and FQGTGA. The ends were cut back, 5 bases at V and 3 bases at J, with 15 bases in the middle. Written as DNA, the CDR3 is TGTGCCAGCAGCCAAGCGGCTCAGGGGACAGATACGCAGTATTTT. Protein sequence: CASSQAAQGTDTQYF.

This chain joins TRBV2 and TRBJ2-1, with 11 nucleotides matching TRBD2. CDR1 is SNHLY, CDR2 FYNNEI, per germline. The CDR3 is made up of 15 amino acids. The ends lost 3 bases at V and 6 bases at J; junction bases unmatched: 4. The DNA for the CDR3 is TGTGCCAGCAGTGAGTTACTAGCGGGGGCCAATGAGCAGTTCTTC. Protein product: CASSELLAGANEQFF.

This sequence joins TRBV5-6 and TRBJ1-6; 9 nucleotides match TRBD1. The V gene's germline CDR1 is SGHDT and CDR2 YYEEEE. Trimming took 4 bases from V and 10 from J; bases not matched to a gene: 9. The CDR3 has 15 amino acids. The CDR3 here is CASSLVQGARSPLHF. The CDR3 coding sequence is TGTGCCAGCAGCCTAGTACAGGGGGCGAGGTCACCCCTCCACTTT.

This CDR3 reads CASSLGELAGTDEQYF. CDR3 nucleotides: TGCGCCAGCAGCTTGGGAGAGCTAGCGGGAACCGACGAGCAGTACTTC. The chain recombines TRBV5-1 with TRBJ2-7; TRBD2 matches at 9 bases. J gave up 5 bases and V 0 bases, and 9 bases lay outside the gene matches. Germline loops: CDR1 SGHRS, CDR2 YFSETQ. The CDR3 is 16 residues long.

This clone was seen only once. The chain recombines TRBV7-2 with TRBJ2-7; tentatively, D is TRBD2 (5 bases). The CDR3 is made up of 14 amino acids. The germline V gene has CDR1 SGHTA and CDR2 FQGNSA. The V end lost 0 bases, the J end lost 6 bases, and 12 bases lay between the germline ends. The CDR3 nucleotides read TGTGCCAGCAGCTTAGCAGGGAGTTCGCGCGAGCAGTACTTC. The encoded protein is CASSLAGSSREQYF. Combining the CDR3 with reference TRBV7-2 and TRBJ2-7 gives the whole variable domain GAGVSQSPSNKVTEKGKDVELRCDPISGHTALYWYRQSLGQGLEFLIYFQGNSAPDKSGLPSDRFSAERTGGSVSTLTIQRTQQEDSAVYLCASSLAGSSREQYFGPGTRLTVT.

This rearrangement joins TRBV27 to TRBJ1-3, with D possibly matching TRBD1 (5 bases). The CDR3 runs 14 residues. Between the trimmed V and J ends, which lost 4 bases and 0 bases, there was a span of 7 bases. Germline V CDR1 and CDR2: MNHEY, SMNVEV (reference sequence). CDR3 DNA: TGTGCCAGCAGTTCGGGACTCTCTGGAAACACCATATATTTT. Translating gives CASSSGLSGNTIYF.

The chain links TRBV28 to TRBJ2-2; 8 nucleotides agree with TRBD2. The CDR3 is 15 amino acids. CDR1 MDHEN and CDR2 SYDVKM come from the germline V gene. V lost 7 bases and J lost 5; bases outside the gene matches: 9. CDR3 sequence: CASTRTSTGTGELFF. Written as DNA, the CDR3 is TGTGCCAGCACCCGGACTAGCACCGGGACCGGGGAGCTGTTTTTT. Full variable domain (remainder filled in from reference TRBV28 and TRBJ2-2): DVKVTQSSRYLVKRTGEKVFLECVQDMDHENMFWYRQDPGLGLRLIYFSYDVKMKEKGDIPEGYSVSREKKERFSLILESASTNQTSMYLCASTRTSTGTGELFFGEGSRLTVL.

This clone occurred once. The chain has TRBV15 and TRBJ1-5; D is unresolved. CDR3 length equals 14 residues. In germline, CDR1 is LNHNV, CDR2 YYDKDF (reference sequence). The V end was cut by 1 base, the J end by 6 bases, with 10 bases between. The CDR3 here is CATSRVGRPQPQHF. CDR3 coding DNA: TGTGCCACCAGCAGAGTTGGCAGACCTCAGCCCCAGCATTTT.

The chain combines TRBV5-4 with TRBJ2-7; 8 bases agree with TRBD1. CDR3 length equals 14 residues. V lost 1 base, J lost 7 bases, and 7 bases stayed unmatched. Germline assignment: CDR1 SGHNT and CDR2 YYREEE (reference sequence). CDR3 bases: TGTGCCAGCAGCTTGTGGCAGGGGGCAGAAGAGCAGTACTTC. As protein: CASSLWQGAEEQYF.

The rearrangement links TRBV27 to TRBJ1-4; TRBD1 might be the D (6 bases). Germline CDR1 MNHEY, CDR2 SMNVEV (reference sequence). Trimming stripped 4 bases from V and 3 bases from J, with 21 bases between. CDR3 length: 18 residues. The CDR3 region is CASSSLQTRGASNEKLFF. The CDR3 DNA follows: TGTGCCAGCAGTTCTCTTCAGACCCGGGGGGCTTCTAATGAAAAACTGTTTTTT.